The text below deals with one TCR beta chain. Each sorted subset replicate got 200 ng genomic DNA, tens of thousands of genomes. Repertoires were generated with immunoSEQ multiplex PCR, while TCRdb's copy carries only in-frame clones and drops some. Of fewer than 3 million clones listed, 85% to 95% are singletons. The CDR3 sequence is 14 residues long. Trimming stripped 1 base from V and 8 bases from J, with 14 bases between. The germline V gene encodes CDR1 SGHAT and CDR2 FQNNGV. The data originate from a study of shared clonotypes between healthy human individuals. Study-level information: A couple of women and three men aged 18 to 49 made up the donors. Researchers assigned three CD4 naive, three CD4 memory, two CD8 naive and one CD8 memory plate to each donor.

The sequenced sample was naive CD4+ T cells from PBMCs. As for subset: CD45RA+ positively selected. The chain links TRBV11-2 to TRBJ1-2; D gene uncertain. This receptor was obtained from a young man in good health. Some clones in this sample may be carry-over from other donors' samples. In DNA form, the CDR3 reads TGTGCCAGCAGCTTAGTTTCGGGAGTGGGAGGCTACACCTTC. It codes for CASSLVSGVGGYTF.